These T cell receptor beta chains were read from a single sample in a study of blood T cell repertoires in COVID-19. The table came from immunoSEQ multiplex PCR; TCRdb's copy has only in-frame clones and leaves some out. This sample has 290,000 or so clones; roughly nine tenths occur once, and the top ten carry 2.2%. Sequenced: peripheral blood. The receptors were sampled from a young woman with COVID-19, enrolled during active disease. CDR3s include the opening cysteine and the closing phenylalanine or tryptophan. The D gene is left open where the match is weak. Only part of the rows carry a size: once, few, many, or a class if the clone is expanded.

j_call | cdr3_length | d_call | clone_size | v_call | cdr3_aa | cdr3_nt
TRBJ1-1 | 11 | . | . | TRBV5-4 | CASSFGLEAFF | TGTGCCAGCAGCTTTGGACTTGAAGCTTTCTTT
TRBJ1-3 | 15 | TRBD1 | once | TRBV28 | CASSRDRGTGNTIYF | TGTGCCAGCAGTCGGGACAGGGGAACTGGAAACACCATATATTTT
TRBJ1-1 | 13 | . | . | TRBV13 | CASSRQMNTEAFF | TGTGCCAGCAGTCGACAGATGAACACTGAAGCTTTCTTT
TRBJ1-1 | 12 | TRBD1 | . | TRBV6-5 | CASMTGFTEAFF | TGTGCCAGCATGACAGGGTTCACTGAAGCTTTCTTT
TRBJ1-2 | 15 | . | . | TRBV27 | CASSLRGGRYYGYTF | TGTGCCAGCAGTTTACGCGGGGGCCGCTACTATGGCTACACCTTC
TRBJ2-7 | 16 | TRBD1 | . | TRBV7-9 | CASSVPSGTGLGEQYF | TGTGCCAGCAGCGTACCCTCCGGGACAGGGTTGGGCGAGCAGTACTTC
TRBJ1-1 | 15 | . | . | TRBV5-4 | CASSLGRGSGTEAFF | TGTGCCAGCAGCTTGGGGAGGGGTTCAGGGACTGAAGCTTTCTTT
TRBJ1-1 | 14 | TRBD1 | . | TRBV7-2 | CASSLQGGFTEAFF | TGTGCCAGCAGCTTACAGGGGGGATTCACTGAAGCTTTCTTT
TRBJ2-7 | 15 | TRBD2 | . | TRBV7-2 | CASSLGGLAGNEQYF | TGTGCCAGCAGCTTAGGGGGCCTAGCGGGCAACGAGCAGTACTTC
TRBJ1-2 | 15 | TRBD1 | . | TRBV7-9 | CASSSGTGGDYGYTF | TGTGCCAGCAGCTCTGGAACAGGGGGGGACTATGGCTACACCTTC
TRBJ1-2 | 14 | . | . | TRBV11-2 | CASQPNDREYGYTF | TGTGCCAGCCAACCGAATGACAGAGAATATGGCTACACCTTC
TRBJ2-3 | 15 | . | . | TRBV30 | CAWSVSGSSTDTQYF | TGTGCCTGGAGTGTTAGTGGGAGTAGCACAGATACGCAGTATTTT
TRBJ2-5 | 14 | . | . | TRBV19 | CASRSARYQETQYF | TGTGCCAGTAGGTCGGCCAGGTACCAAGAGACCCAGTACTTC
TRBJ1-1 | 17 | . | . | TRBV28 | CASSFMAFRGQNTEAFF | TGTGCCAGCAGTTTTATGGCTTTCAGGGGACAGAACACTGAAGCTTTCTTT
TRBJ1-6 | 17 | . | . | TRBV6-1 | CASSEVGGAAFNSPLHF | TGTGCCAGCAGTGAAGTAGGTGGGGCAGCCTTTAATTCACCCCTCCACTTT
TRBJ2-2 | 15 | TRBD2 | . | TRBV30 | CAWSSSGRATGELFF | TGTGCCTGGAGTTCCAGCGGGAGGGCTACCGGGGAGCTGTTTTTT
TRBJ2-1 | 14 | TRBD2 | . | TRBV7-6 | CASSSPILAGGPFF | TGTGCCAGCAGCTCACCAATTCTAGCGGGAGGGCCGTTCTTC
TRBJ2-7 | 15 | TRBD2 | . | TRBV9 | CASSVGGTSFGEQYF | TGTGCCAGCAGCGTAGGTGGGACTAGTTTTGGCGAGCAGTACTTC
TRBJ1-2 | 14 | . | . | TRBV10-1 | CASSEGRLLGGYTF | TGCGCCAGCAGTGAGGGGCGGCTACTAGGTGGCTACACCTTC
TRBJ1-2 | 13 | . | . | TRBV24-1 | CATRGRTDLGYTF | TGTGCCACCAGGGGTCGGACAGACCTGGGCTACACCTTC
TRBJ2-2 | 13 | . | . | TRBV12-3/TRBV12-4 | CASGRGHTGELFF | TGTGCCAGCGGCAGGGGCCACACCGGGGAGCTGTTTTTT
TRBJ2-5 | 16 | TRBD1 | . | TRBV27 | CASMGPGGPYQETQYF | TGTGCCAGCATGGGGCCAGGGGGCCCGTACCAAGAGACCCAGTACTTC
TRBJ1-2 | 17 | TRBD1 | once | TRBV18 | CASSPFVGTGMNYGYTF | TGTGCCAGCTCTCCTTTTGTTGGGACAGGGATGAACTATGGCTACACCTTC
TRBJ2-1 | 15 | TRBD1 | . | TRBV7-2 | CASSHRTGYYNEQFF | TGTGCCAGCAGCCACAGGACAGGGTACTACAATGAGCAGTTCTTC
TRBJ1-1 | 14 | TRBD1 | . | TRBV5-4 | CASSPTGGGTEAFF | TGTGCCAGCAGCCCGACAGGGGGAGGAACTGAAGCTTTCTTT
TRBJ1-2 | 14 | TRBD1 | . | TRBV7-8 | CASSLERGLRGYTF | TGTGCCAGCAGCTTAGAGAGGGGGCTGAGGGGCTACACCTTC
TRBJ2-2 | 19 | TRBD2 | . | TRBV18 | CASSSNPIRLAGAAGELFF | TGTGCCAGCTCGTCCAATCCCATTCGACTAGCGGGAGCGGCCGGGGAGCTGTTTTTT
TRBJ2-7 | 13 | TRBD1 | . | TRBV5-1 | CASSQEQNNRGIF | TGCGCCAGCAGCCAGGAGCAAAATAACAGGGGTATCTTC
TRBJ1-3 | 17 | . | . | TRBV5-1 | CASSLPRTGSSGNTIYF | TGCGCCAGCAGCCTACCGAGAACGGGGAGCTCTGGAAACACCATATATTTT
TRBJ2-3 | 16 | TRBD2 | . | TRBV2 | CASSGPSGSRTDTQYF | TGTGCCAGCAGTGGACCTAGCGGGAGTCGAACAGATACGCAGTATTTT
TRBJ1-1 | 13 | . | . | TRBV5-6 | CASSLQRNTEAFF | TGTGCCAGCAGCTTGCAGCGGAACACTGAAGCTTTCTTT